Presented here are 29 T cell receptor beta chains from one specimen sequenced in a study of CDR3 diversity in severe acne. TCRdb used MiXCR to reprocess the PCR reads, holding one entry per CDR3 protein. Of 79,000 or so distinct CDR3 sequences listed, approximately 54% were seen once; the top ten hold around 10%. Source material: blood. Receptors were obtained from a male donor with severe acne vulgaris.

In this sample, this clonotype turned up many times. This chain uses TRBV19 with TRBJ2-7, with TRBD2 matching 8 bases. Germline lookup yields CDR1 LNHDA and CDR2 SQIVND (reference sequence). The trim removed 3 bases at V and 3 bases at J, leaving 16 bases unmatched. This CDR3 contains 18 residues. CDR3 in DNA: TGTGCCAGTAGTATGCGAAATATCCGTGGGACTAGTAGCTACGAGCAGTACTTC. It yields the protein CASSMRNIRGTSSYEQYF.

The rearrangement joins TRBV7-3 to TRBJ2-7, with D perhaps TRBD2 (5 bases). Trimming shortened V by 5 bases and J by 2 bases, and 13 bases separated the two germline ends. Looked up from germline, CDR1 is SGHTA and CDR2 is FQGTGA. The CDR3 is 14 amino acids. The CDR3 loop reads CASSTNSETYEQYV. For the CDR3, the DNA is TGTGCCAGCAGCACCAATAGCGAGACCTACGAGCAGTACGTC.

V usage is TRBV9 and J usage is TRBJ2-7; 8 nucleotides agree with TRBD2. Germline lookup yields CDR1 SGDLS and CDR2 YYNGEE. With V trimmed by 4 bases and J by 6 bases, 12 bases remained unmatched. The CDR3 contains 15 residues. This CDR3 reads CASSSQRGAGVEQYF. As DNA, the CDR3 is TGTGCCAGCAGCTCGCAGAGGGGAGCGGGAGTCGAGCAGTACTTC.

This rearrangement joins TRBV20-1 to TRBJ2-5; D is possibly TRBD1 or TRBD2 (7 bases each). The germline V gene has CDR1 DFQATT and CDR2 SNEGSKA (reference sequence). The CDR3 contains 14 residues. The germline V and J ends were trimmed by 2 bases and 7 bases, with 17 bases remaining between them. In DNA form, the CDR3 reads TGCAGTGCTAGACTGTCCAGGGGGGGGGTGACCCAGTACTTC. It translates to CSARLSRGGVTQYF.

This chain joins TRBV25-1 and TRBJ1-1; D is possibly TRBD1 (6 bases). The germline CDR1 and CDR2 sequences are MGHDK and SYGVNS. The CDR3 runs to 13 residues. V lost 2 bases and J lost 8, with 12 bases in between. The CDR3 DNA is TGTGCCAGCAGTGAAAACAGGGTGTCCGAAGCTTTCTTT. Amino acids: CASSENRVSEAFF.

This clonotype was recorded many times. The chain couples TRBV7-2 to TRBJ2-7; TRBD2 is a possible D gene (5 bases). The CDR3 covers 14 residues. V dropped 5 bases and J dropped 5 bases, with 16 bases sitting between them. Germline assignment: CDR1 SGHTA and CDR2 FQGNSA. CDR3 in amino acids: CASSLSRVVDEQYF. CDR3 sequence (DNA): TGTGCCAGCAGCCTGTCGAGGGTCGTCGACGAGCAGTACTTC.

This chain joins TRBV29-1 and TRBJ2-7; D remains unclear. CDR1 and CDR2 from the germline V gene are SQVTM and ANQGSEA. Trimming took 2 bases from V and 0 from J, leaving 8 bases between them. The CDR3 runs 13 residues. CDR3 nucleotides: TGCAGCGTTGAAACGGTTGTCTCCTACGAGCAGTACTTC. Its translation is CSVETVVSYEQYF.

By its share, this clonotype is medium-sized. The rearrangement links TRBV24-1 to TRBJ2-5; D is perhaps TRBD2 (6 bases). CDR1 and CDR2 from the germline V gene are KGHDR and SFDVKD. Deletions cut 3 bases from V and 0 bases from J, with 7 bases between. The CDR3 spans 14 residues. For the CDR3, the DNA is TGTGCCACCAGTGATCGCGGGGACCAAGAGACCCAGTACTTC. This encodes CATSDRGDQETQYF.

This clonotype came up many times. The chain is built from TRBV12-5 and TRBJ2-2; TRBD1 might be the D (6 bases). The CDR3 extends over 21 amino acids. The germline V and J ends were trimmed by 0 bases and 0 bases, with 23 bases remaining between them. Germline assignment: CDR1 LGHNT and CDR2 FRNRAP. CDR3 nucleotide sequence: TGTGCTAGTGGTTTGGTACTTCCTCCTATACAGGGTCGGTCGAACACCGGGGAGCTGTTTTTT. Protein sequence: CASGLVLPPIQGRSNTGELFF.

This clonotype has ten or more counts. This chain uses TRBV13 with TRBJ2-7; a weak D match, TRBD1 (5 bases). V lost 2 bases and J lost 6, with 11 bases in between. Germline assignment: CDR1 PRHDT and CDR2 FYEKMQ (reference sequence). CDR3 size: 13 residues. Here the CDR3 DNA reads TGTGCCAGCAGCTTATTCCAGGGTGCCGAGCAGTACTTC. It yields the protein CASSLFQGAEQYF.

The V gene is TRBV5-6, the J gene TRBJ2-5, with D maybe TRBD2 (5 bases). V lost 4 bases to trimming and J lost 11 bases, with 12 bases between them. This CDR3 is built from 11 residues. Germline CDR1 reads SGHDT; CDR2 reads YYEEEE. The CDR3 DNA sequence: TGTGCCAGCAGCAATGGTGGGGAGCAGTACTTC. Amino acids: CASSNGGEQYF.

This clonotype has a handful of counts. The chain employs TRBV11-2 and TRBJ2-1, with D maybe TRBD1 (5 bases). The germline gives CDR1 SGHAT, CDR2 FQNNGV. The CDR3 has 15 amino acids. V dropped 4 bases and J dropped 10 bases, with 20 bases sitting between them. In DNA form, the CDR3 reads TGTGCCAGCAGCTGGTCTCAGGGCGCCCCACGGGAGCAGTTCTTC. Translated: CASSWSQGAPREQFF. The variable domain in full, completed from reference TRBV11-2 and TRBJ2-1, reads EAGVAQSPRYKIIEKRQSVAFWCNPISGHATLYWYQQILGQGPKLLIQFQNNGVVDDSQLPKDRFSAERLKGVDSTLKIQPAKLEDSAVYLCASSWSQGAPREQFFGPGTRLTVL.

The J gene is TRBJ2-5, the V gene TRBV25-1, with TRBD1 as a possible D gene (6 bases). CDR3 length equals 15 residues. Per the germline V gene, CDR1 is MGHDK and CDR2 is SYGVNS. The germline V and J ends were trimmed by 1 base and 5 bases, with 14 bases remaining between them. The chain's CDR3 is CASSELRQEEETQYF. CDR3 coding DNA: TGTGCCAGCAGTGAATTGAGACAGGAAGAGGAGACCCAGTACTTC. The variable domain in full, with the rest retrieved from reference TRBV25-1 and TRBJ2-5, is EADIYQTPRYLVIGTGKKITLECSQTMGHDKMYWYQQDPGMELHLIHYSYGVNSTEKGDLSSESTVSRIRTEHFPLTLESARPSHTSQYLCASSELRQEEETQYFGPGTRLLVL.

This clonotype was seen many times. This chain connects TRBV20-1 to TRBJ1-5; D is undetermined. CDR1 is DFQATT and CDR2 is SNEGSKA in the germline V gene (reference sequence). Trimming pared 0 bases from V and 0 bases from J, leaving 6 bases between. The CDR3 contains 14 residues. CDR3 nucleotide sequence: TGCAGTGCTAGAGATCCCCGTAGCAATCAGCCCCAGCATTTT. This encodes CSARDPRSNQPQHF.

On this clonotype itself: Being one base from a much bigger clone, this may be a read error. The rearrangement uses TRBV20-1 and TRBJ1-2; TRBD1 matches at 7 bases. Germline CDR1 is DFQATT and CDR2 is SNEGSKA (reference sequence). With 5 bases clipped from V and 4 bases from J, the junction kept 13 bases outside the gene matches. This CDR3 is built from 15 residues. The CDR3 bases are TGCAGTGCTCATCGTCCCGTGACAGGGTCCTATGGCTACACCTTC. This encodes CSAHRPVTGSYGYTF.

V usage is TRBV20-1 and J usage is TRBJ1-2, with 7 bases identical to TRBD1. Germline V gene lookup returns CDR1 DFQATT and CDR2 SNEGSKA (reference sequence). The length of the CDR3 is 12 residues. Trimming took 7 bases from V and 3 from J; bases not matched to a gene: 5. The CDR3 region has the DNA TGCAGTGGGAGGACAGGAGACTATGGCTACACCTTC. Encoded protein: CSGRTGDYGYTF.

The rearrangement joins TRBV7-2 to TRBJ1-4, with a weak D call TRBD1 (6 bases). CDR1 and CDR2 (germline): SGHTA, FQGNSA. The CDR3 consists of 14 residues. V lost 3 bases and J 6 bases, leaving 11 bases between the germline ends. In DNA, the CDR3 is TGTGCCAGCAGCTTCGGGGGCGCCGATGAAAAACTGTTTTTT. It specifies CASSFGGADEKLFF.

This clonotype was detected many times. The CDR3 region is CASSLMDQNTEAFF. The CDR3 coding sequence is TGTGCCAGCAGCCTGATGGACCAGAACACTGAAGCTTTCTTT. The V and J genes are TRBV3-1 and TRBJ1-1; no firm D call. The V gene lost 4 bases and the J gene lost 1 base, with 10 bases spanning the gap. Germline V gene lookup returns CDR1 LGHDT and CDR2 YNNKEL (reference sequence). This CDR3 has 14 residues. The full variable domain, in which reference TRBV3-1 and TRBJ1-1 provide the parts outside the CDR3, is DTAVSQTPKYLVTQMGNDKSIKCEQNLGHDTMYWYKQDSKKFLKIMFSYNNKELIINETVPNRFSPKSPDKAHLNLHINSLELGDSAVYFCASSLMDQNTEAFFGQGTRLTVV.

Note on this clonotype: A much larger clonotype is one base distant, so this may be a read error. This chain connects TRBV9 to TRBJ2-1, with 10 bases that match TRBD2. V was pared by 3 bases and J by 5 bases, with 5 bases of the junction left unmatched. The CDR3 is 15 amino acids. The germline V gene encodes CDR1 SGDLS and CDR2 YYNGEE. CDR3 sequence: CASSERLAGNNEQFF. For the CDR3, the DNA is TGTGCCAGCAGCGAACGACTAGCGGGTAACAATGAGCAGTTCTTC.

V gene TRBV28 combines with J gene TRBJ2-3, with D uncertain. The CDR3 length is 16 residues. From germline, CDR1 is MDHEN and CDR2 SYDVKM. V was cut by 2 bases and J by 6 bases, with 18 bases left in between. Here the CDR3 reads CASSLGRALWRDTQYF. The CDR3 DNA reads TGTGCCAGCAGTTTAGGTCGGGCCCTTTGGCGGGATACGCAGTATTTT.

The rearrangement joins TRBV29-1 to TRBJ1-1; D not certain. CDR3 length: 11 amino acids. Trimming took off 7 bases at V and 1 base at J, with 7 bases between the two ends. The germline V gene has CDR1 SQVTM and CDR2 ANQGSEA. CDR3 loop: CSGRQNTEAFF. In nucleotides, the CDR3 is TGCAGCGGCAGGCAGAACACTGAAGCTTTCTTT.

The J gene is TRBJ1-5, the V gene TRBV6-6; TRBD1 might be the D (6 bases). CDR3 length: 14 residues. Per the germline V gene, CDR1 is MNHNY and CDR2 is SVGAGI (reference sequence). Deletions cut 2 bases from V and 11 bases from J, with 16 bases between. This chain's CDR3 is CASSYDRYQETQHF. For the CDR3, the DNA is TGTGCCAGCAGTTACGACAGGTACCAAGAGACCCAGCATTTT.

The table lists this clonotype with many counts. V usage is TRBV20-1 and J usage is TRBJ1-5; 10 bases are shared with TRBD1. J lost 5 bases, V lost 5 bases, and 6 bases had no gene match. Germline CDR1 and CDR2: DFQATT and SNEGSKA (reference sequence). The CDR3 covers 14 residues. The CDR3 region is CSADLTGGHQPQHF. CDR3 nucleotide sequence: TGCAGTGCTGACTTGACAGGGGGCCATCAGCCCCAGCATTTT.

In its sample, this clonotype was seen many times. The V gene is TRBV5-1, the J gene TRBJ2-7; D is possibly TRBD1 (6 bases). Between the trimmed V and J ends, which lost 6 bases and 3 bases, there was a span of 16 bases. The CDR3 covers 14 residues. From germline, CDR1 is SGHRS and CDR2 YFSETQ. This CDR3 is CASTPMGASYEQYF. CDR3 sequence (DNA): TGCGCCAGCACCCCGATGGGGGCTAGCTACGAGCAGTACTTC.

This rearrangement joins TRBV6-6 to TRBJ2-7, with 9 bases aligning to TRBD2. The CDR3 runs 15 residues. The V gene's germline CDR1 is MNHNY and CDR2 SVGAGI (reference sequence). The V segment lost 0 bases and the J segment 3 bases; nucleotides outside the gene matches: 3. CDR3 protein: CASSYSSGSGYEQYF. The DNA of the CDR3 is TGTGCCAGCAGTTACTCTAGCGGGAGTGGCTACGAGCAGTACTTC.

In its sample, this clonotype was seen many times. The rearrangement links TRBV7-2 to TRBJ1-2; D gene ambiguous. The CDR3 is 16 amino acids. From germline, CDR1 is SGHTA and CDR2 FQGNSA. Trimming left V 1 base short and J 0 bases short, with 12 bases between. The chain's CDR3 is CASSLDYGDSNYGYTF. Written as DNA, the CDR3 is TGTGCCAGCAGCTTAGATTACGGAGACTCTAACTATGGCTACACCTTC.

The V call is TRBV19, the J call TRBJ1-6; D unresolved. Trimming shortened V by 2 bases and J by 7 bases, and 6 bases separated the two germline ends. This CDR3 spans 13 amino acids. Per germline, CDR1 LNHDA and CDR2 SQIVND (reference sequence). The DNA of the CDR3 is TGTGCCAGTAGTATAACGGCAAATTCACCCCTCCACTTT. Translating gives CASSITANSPLHF.

In this sample, this clonotype turned up a few times. The chain is built from TRBV9 and TRBJ1-1; 10 bases map to TRBD1. The ends lost 5 bases at V and 4 bases at J; junction bases unmatched: 5. This CDR3 comprises 14 residues. Germline CDR1 and CDR2: SGDLS and YYNGEE. Written as DNA, the CDR3 is TGTGCCAGCAGTCGGACAGGGGGTTCCACTGAAGCTTTCTTT. It specifies CASSRTGGSTEAFF.

This clonotype was detected many times. The chain couples TRBV7-9 to TRBJ2-3; D not resolved. Trimming stripped 3 bases from V and 7 bases from J, with 11 bases between. This CDR3 has 13 amino acids. CDR1 is SEHNR, CDR2 FQNEAQ, per germline (reference sequence). CDR3 DNA sequence: TGTGCCAGCAGCTTTTTTATGAATAATACGCAGTATTTT. It codes for CASSFFMNNTQYF.